What follows describes a single T cell receptor (beta chain). Its antigen is unknown. No much larger clone exists at a distance of one base, and base qualities are not known. Participants in the prospective study were aged about 18 to 90 years, lived in under 30 United States geographic areas, and enrolled through a virtual design. In the prospective study, cohorts were assigned on the basis of participant-reported clinical history obtained from a screening survey and a study questionnaire. For ImmuneRACE Cohort 3, a participant was defined as recovered based on two consecutive negative NP/OP PCR tests, clearance by a healthcare professional, or resolution of symptoms. In the prospective study, mobile phlebotomists collected whole blood, serum and a nasopharyngeal or oropharyngeal swab from each participant. Prospective study participants could optionally give additional blood draws and questionnaires over a 2-month period. Prospective study blood samples were shipped either frozen or at room temperature before DNA extraction.

The CDR3 numbers 13 residues from cysteine through phenylalanine. The only DNA kept is the CDR3, 39 bases in frame from the first base. Sequences SNHLY (CDR1) and FYNNEI (CDR2) are obtained from the germline V gene. Clipping removes 5 bases from V and 5 bases from J, with 6 as the unmatched junction base count. The sample originates from a study of blood T cell repertoires in COVID-19 (dated by TCRdb to 2018 to 2021). In terms of the full investigation: The collaborator samples originated in the United States, Italy and Spain and spanned the acute and convalescent phases of COVID-19. The prospective study material was composed of cDNA or gDNA derived from T cells, B-cell-depleted T cells, or PBMCs. The dataset comprised deeply sampled blood TCRbeta repertoires from subjects exposed to, actively infected with, or recovered from COVID-19. A freely available public database, intended as a resource for researchers studying the immune response to SARS-CoV-2, is where the repertoires were released. Samples were obtained from the ongoing ImmuneRACE study (first 160 participants) and from some 1,200 subjects provided by 6 global collaborators. Sample metadata almost always included a de-identified subject ID, COVID-19 status, age in years and sex. HLA class I and class II types, where available, came from metadata supplied by the sample provider rather than from assay-based typing.

The immunoSEQ Assay, a bias-controlled multiplex PCR, was used to amplify TCRbeta CDR3 regions from genomic DNA. As for how the authors treated the data: The number of nucleated cells in each sample was estimated by amplification of reference gene primers within the assay. To quantify the absolute abundance of each unique TCRbeta CDR3 rearrangement, sequence reads were collapsed and filtered. For each sample, productive Simpson clonality was calculated as the square root of Simpson's diversity index over productive rearrangements. TCRdb retrieved this table from immuneACCESS and kept in-frame rearrangements only. Not all clones are present; in checked studies, unresolved V genes account for under half, and no reason is known for the remainder. That table furnishes V, J and clone size, whereas the DNA furnished D and trimming. Present in this sample are fewer than 400,000 clones, over 75% of which were seen just once. The ten largest clones take up about 4% of the sample.

Findings and caveats that apply to the study as a whole: The quantity of clinical and demographic metadata differed by source and by participant and was supplied without curation.

The source is a man aged 25 to 40 who had recovered from COVID-19. The chain couples TRBV2 to TRBJ2-7, with 7 junctional bases fitting TRBD2. The sequenced material came from PBMCs or T cells enriched from blood (not recorded which). The CDR3 region has the sequence CASSWRERDEQYF. The bases read TGTGCCAGCAGTTGGCGGGAGAGGGACGAGCAGTACTTC. Reference TRBV2 and TRBJ2-7 genes cover what lies past the CDR3, so the full variable domain is EPEVTQTPSHQVTQMGQEVILRCVPISNHLYFYWYRQILGQKVEFLVSFYNNEISEKSEIFDDQFSVERPDGSNFTLKIRSTKLEDSAMYFCASSWRERDEQYFGPGTRLTVT.